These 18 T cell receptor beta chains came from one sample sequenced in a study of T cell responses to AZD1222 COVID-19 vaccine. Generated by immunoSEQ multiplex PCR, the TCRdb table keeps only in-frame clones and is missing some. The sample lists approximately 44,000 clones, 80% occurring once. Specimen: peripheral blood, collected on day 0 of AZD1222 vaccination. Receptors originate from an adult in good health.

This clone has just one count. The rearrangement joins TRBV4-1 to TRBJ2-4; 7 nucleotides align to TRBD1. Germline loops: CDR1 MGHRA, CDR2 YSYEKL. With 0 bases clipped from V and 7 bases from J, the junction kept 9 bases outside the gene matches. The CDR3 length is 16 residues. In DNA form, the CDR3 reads TGCGCCAGCAGCCAAGACGGGACAGTTCTTGAGAACATTCAGTACTTC. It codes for CASSQDGTVLENIQYF.

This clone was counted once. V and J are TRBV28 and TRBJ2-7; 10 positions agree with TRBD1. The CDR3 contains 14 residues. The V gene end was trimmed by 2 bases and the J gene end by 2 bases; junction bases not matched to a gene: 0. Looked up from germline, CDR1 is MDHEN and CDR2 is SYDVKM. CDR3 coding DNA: TGTGCCAGCAGTTTAGGGACAGGGGCCTACGAGCAGTACTTC. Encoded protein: CASSLGTGAYEQYF. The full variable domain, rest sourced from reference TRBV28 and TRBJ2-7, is DVKVTQSSRYLVKRTGEKVFLECVQDMDHENMFWYRQDPGLGLRLIYFSYDVKMKEKGDIPEGYSVSREKKERFSLILESASTNQTSMYLCASSLGTGAYEQYFGPGTRLTVT.

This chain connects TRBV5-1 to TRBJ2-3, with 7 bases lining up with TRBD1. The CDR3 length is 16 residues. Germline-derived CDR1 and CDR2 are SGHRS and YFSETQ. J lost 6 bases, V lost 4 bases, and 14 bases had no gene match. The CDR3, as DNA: TGCGCCAGCAGCCCTGGCGCCGGACAGGAAACCGATACGCAGTATTTT. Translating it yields CASSPGAGQETDTQYF.

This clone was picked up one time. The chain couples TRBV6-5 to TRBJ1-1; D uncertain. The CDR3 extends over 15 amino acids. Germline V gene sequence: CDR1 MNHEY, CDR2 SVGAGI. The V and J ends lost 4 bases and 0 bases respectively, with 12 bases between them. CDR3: CASSFQTHLNTEAFF. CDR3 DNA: TGTGCCAGCAGTTTCCAGACCCACTTGAACACTGAAGCTTTCTTT.

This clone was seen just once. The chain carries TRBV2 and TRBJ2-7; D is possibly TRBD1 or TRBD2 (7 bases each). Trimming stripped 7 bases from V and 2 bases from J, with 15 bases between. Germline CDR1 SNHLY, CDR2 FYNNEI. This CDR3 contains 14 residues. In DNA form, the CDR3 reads TGTGCCAGCAACCTCCCAGGGGGGGCCTACGAGCAGTACTTC. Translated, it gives CASNLPGGAYEQYF.

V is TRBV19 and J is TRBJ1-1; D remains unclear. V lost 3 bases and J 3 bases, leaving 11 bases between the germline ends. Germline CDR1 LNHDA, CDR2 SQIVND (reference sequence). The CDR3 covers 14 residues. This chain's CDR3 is CASSIYGDYTEAFF. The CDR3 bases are TGTGCCAGTAGTATTTATGGGGATTACACTGAAGCTTTCTTT.

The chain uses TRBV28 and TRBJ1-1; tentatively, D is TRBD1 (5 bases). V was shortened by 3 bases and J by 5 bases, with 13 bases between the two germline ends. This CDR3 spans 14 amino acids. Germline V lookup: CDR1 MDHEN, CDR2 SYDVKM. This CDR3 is CASSLGKGMTEAFF. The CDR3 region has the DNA TGTGCCAGCAGTTTGGGGAAGGGGATGACTGAAGCTTTCTTT.

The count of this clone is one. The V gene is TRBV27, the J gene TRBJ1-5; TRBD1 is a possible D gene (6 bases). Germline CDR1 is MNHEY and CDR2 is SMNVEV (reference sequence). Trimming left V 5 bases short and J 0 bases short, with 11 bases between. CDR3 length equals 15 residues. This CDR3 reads CASSLTGHSNQPQHF. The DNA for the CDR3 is TGTGCCAGCAGTCTGACAGGTCATAGCAATCAGCCCCAGCATTTT.

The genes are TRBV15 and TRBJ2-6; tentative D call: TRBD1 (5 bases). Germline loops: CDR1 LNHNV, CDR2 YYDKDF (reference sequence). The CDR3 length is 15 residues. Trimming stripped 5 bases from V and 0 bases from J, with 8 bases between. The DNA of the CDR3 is TGTGCCACCAGCCCAGACAGCTCTGGGGCCAACGTCCTGACTTTC. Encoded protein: CATSPDSSGANVLTF. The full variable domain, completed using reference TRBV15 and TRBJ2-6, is DAMVIQNPRYQVTQFGKPVTLSCSQTLNHNVMYWYQQKSSQAPKLLFHYYDKDFNNEADTPDNFQSRRPNTSFCFLDIRSPGLGDTAMYLCATSPDSSGANVLTFGAGSRLTVL.

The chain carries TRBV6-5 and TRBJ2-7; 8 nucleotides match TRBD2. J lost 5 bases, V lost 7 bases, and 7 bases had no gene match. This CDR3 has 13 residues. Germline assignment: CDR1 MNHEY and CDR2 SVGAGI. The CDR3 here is CASMRAGVDEQYF. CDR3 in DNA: TGTGCCAGCATGAGAGCGGGGGTCGACGAGCAGTACTTC.

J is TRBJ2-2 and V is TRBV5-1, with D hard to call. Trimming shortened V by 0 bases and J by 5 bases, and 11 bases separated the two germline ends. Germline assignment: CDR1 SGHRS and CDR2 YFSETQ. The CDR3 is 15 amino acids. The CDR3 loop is CASSLEGGRTGELFF. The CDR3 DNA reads TGCGCCAGCAGCTTGGAAGGTGGTAGGACCGGGGAGCTGTTTTTT.

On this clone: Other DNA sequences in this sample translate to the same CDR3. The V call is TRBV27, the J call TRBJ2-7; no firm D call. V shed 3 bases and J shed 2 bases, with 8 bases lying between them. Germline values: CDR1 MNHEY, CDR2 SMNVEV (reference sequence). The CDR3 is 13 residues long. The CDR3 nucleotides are TGTGCCAGCAGTTTCCGTCAACCCTACGAGCAGTACTTC. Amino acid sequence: CASSFRQPYEQYF.

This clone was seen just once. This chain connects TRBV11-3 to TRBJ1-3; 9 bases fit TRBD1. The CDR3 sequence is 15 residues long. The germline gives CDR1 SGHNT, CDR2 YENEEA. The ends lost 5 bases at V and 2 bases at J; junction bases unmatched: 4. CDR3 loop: CASSPRTGAGNTIYF. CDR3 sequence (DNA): TGTGCCAGCAGCCCCCGGACAGGGGCTGGAAACACCATATATTTT.

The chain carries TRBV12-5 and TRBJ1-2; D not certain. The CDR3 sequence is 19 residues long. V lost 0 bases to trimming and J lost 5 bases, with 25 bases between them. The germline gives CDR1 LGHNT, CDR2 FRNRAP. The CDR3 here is CASGLVLVPTSENFYGYTF. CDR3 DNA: TGTGCTAGTGGTTTGGTACTGGTTCCTACCTCAGAAAACTTTTATGGCTACACCTTC.

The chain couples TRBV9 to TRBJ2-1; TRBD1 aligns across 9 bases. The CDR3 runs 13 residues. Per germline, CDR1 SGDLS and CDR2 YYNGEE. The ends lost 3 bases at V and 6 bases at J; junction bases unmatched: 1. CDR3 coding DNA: TGTGCCAGCAGCGCGACAGGGGGCAATGAGCAGTTCTTC. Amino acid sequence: CASSATGGNEQFF.

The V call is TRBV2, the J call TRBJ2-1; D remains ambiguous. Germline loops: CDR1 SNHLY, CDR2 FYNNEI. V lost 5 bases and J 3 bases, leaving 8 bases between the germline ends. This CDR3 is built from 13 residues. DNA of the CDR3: TGTGCCAGCAGTTTGGGCTTCTACAATGAGCAGTTCTTC. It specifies CASSLGFYNEQFF. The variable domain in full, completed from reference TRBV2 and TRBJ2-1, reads EPEVTQTPSHQVTQMGQEVILRCVPISNHLYFYWYRQILGQKVEFLVSFYNNEISEKSEIFDDQFSVERPDGSNFTLKIRSTKLEDSAMYFCASSLGFYNEQFFGPGTRLTVL.

Written as DNA, the CDR3 is TGTGCCAGCAGCTCTGACAACCCGGGACAGGGATTAAAAGGCTACACCTTC. Its translation is CASSSDNPGQGLKGYTF. This chain joins TRBV7-9 and TRBJ1-2, with 9 bases lining up with TRBD1. CDR1 and CDR2 from the germline V gene are SEHNR and FQNEAQ (reference sequence). This CDR3 spans 17 amino acids. V dropped 4 bases and J dropped 8; count of bases not matched to a gene: 17. Supplemented by reference TRBV7-9 and TRBJ1-2, the full variable domain reads DTGVSQNPRHKITKRGQNVTFRCDPISEHNRLYWYRQTLGQGPEFLTYFQNEAQLEKSRLLSDRFSAERPKGSFSTLEIQRTEQGDSAMYLCASSSDNPGQGLKGYTFGSGTRLTVV.

The CDR3 protein is CASSLGQEETQYF. In nucleotides, the CDR3 is TGTGCCAGCAGCTTAGGACAGGAAGAGACCCAGTACTTC. The genes are TRBV11-2 and TRBJ2-5, with D possibly being TRBD1 (6 bases). V shed 1 base and J shed 3 bases, with 6 bases lying between them. Germline values: CDR1 SGHAT, CDR2 FQNNGV. The CDR3 is 13 amino acids.